The 28 T cell receptor beta chains listed next were all sequenced from one sample in a study of T cell changes during pregnancy in multiple sclerosis. Sequenced by immunoSEQ multiplex PCR; TCRdb stores in-frame clones only, minus some. The sample holds around 97,000 clones; 92% are singletons and the top ten take roughly 0.88%. Sequenced material: peripheral blood, taken after pregnancy. The receptors come from a female donor with multiple sclerosis, enrolled in a pregnancy study.

As concerns this clone: The identical CDR3 is also encoded by other nucleotide sequences in the sample. The chain joins TRBV7-9 to TRBJ2-7, with TRBD2 matching 10 bases. Germline CDR1 and CDR2: SEHNR and FQNEAQ (reference sequence). J gave up 1 base and V 0 bases, and 0 bases lay outside the gene matches. The CDR3 is 15 residues long. The DNA for the CDR3 is TGTGCCAGCAGCTTAGCGACTAGCGGGTCCTACGAGCAGTACTTC. Its protein product is CASSLATSGSYEQYF.

Only a few counts were recorded for this clone. This rearrangement joins TRBV11-2 to TRBJ1-2, with 9 bases that match TRBD1. The CDR3 length is 15 residues. Germline V gives CDR1 SGHAT, CDR2 FQNNGV. Trimming took 5 bases from V and 7 from J; bases not matched to a gene: 11. The CDR3 DNA is TGTGCCAGCAGCCTACTCCGGGACAGGGTGTTTGGCTACACCTTC. Translated: CASSLLRDRVFGYTF. The variable domain in full, completed from reference TRBV11-2 and TRBJ1-2, reads EAGVAQSPRYKIIEKRQSVAFWCNPISGHATLYWYQQILGQGPKLLIQFQNNGVVDDSQLPKDRFSAERLKGVDSTLKIQPAKLEDSAVYLCASSLLRDRVFGYTFGSGTRLTVV.

This chain joins TRBV4-1 and TRBJ1-2; a possible D gene is TRBD1 (6 bases). Germline V lookup: CDR1 MGHRA, CDR2 YSYEKL. Trimming took 7 bases from V and 7 from J, leaving 19 bases between them. The CDR3 extends over 14 amino acids. DNA of the CDR3: TGCGCCAGCACCCCAGGCAGGGGCCCGGTTGGCTACACCTTC. Translation: CASTPGRGPVGYTF.

This clone was seen just once. The chain employs TRBV15 and TRBJ1-2, with 7 bases aligning to TRBD1. The trim removed 1 base at V and 3 bases at J, leaving 5 bases unmatched. Germline values: CDR1 LNHNV, CDR2 YYDKDF (reference sequence). The CDR3 consists of 15 residues. CDR3 nucleotides: TGTGCCACCAGCAGAGCGGGCACAGGGGACTATGGCTACACCTTC. This codes for CATSRAGTGDYGYTF.

The CDR3 DNA reads as TGTGCCAGCAGCTTCGCCGGGACAATAGCCTACGAGCAGTACTTC. The encoded protein is CASSFAGTIAYEQYF. The chain joins TRBV7-9 to TRBJ2-5; maybe TRBD1 (6 bases). Gene TRBJ2-7 matches the end of the DNA better, so the J call may be wrong. The CDR3 length is 15 residues. Germline CDR1 and CDR2: SEHNR and FQNEAQ (reference sequence).

This chain connects TRBV5-5 to TRBJ1-1; 7 positions match TRBD1. CDR1 and CDR2 from the germline V gene are SGHKS and YYEKEE (reference sequence). Trimming at V came to 0 bases and at J to 6 bases, leaving 2 bases not matched to a gene. The CDR3 totals 13 residues. This CDR3 is CASSLDRGPEAFF. Here the CDR3 DNA reads TGTGCCAGCAGCTTGGACAGGGGACCTGAAGCTTTCTTT.

The chain couples TRBV2 to TRBJ1-2; no reliable D call. The V and J ends lost 4 bases and 6 bases respectively, with 12 bases between them. This CDR3 region has 13 residues. In germline, CDR1 is SNHLY, CDR2 FYNNEI. CDR3 residues: CASSAGLTNGYTF. CDR3 DNA: TGTGCCAGCAGTGCGGGCTTGACTAATGGCTACACCTTC.

The rearrangement joins TRBV9 to TRBJ2-1; weak D call: TRBD1 (6 bases). The CDR3 totals 13 residues. Per the germline V gene, CDR1 is SGDLS and CDR2 is YYNGEE. V lost 3 bases to trimming and J lost 9 bases, with 13 bases between them. This CDR3 reads CASSAQGPTEQFF. The CDR3 DNA sequence: TGTGCCAGCAGCGCACAGGGCCCTACTGAGCAGTTCTTC.

The rearrangement uses TRBV14 and TRBJ1-2, with TRBD1 as a possible D gene (5 bases). With 0 bases removed from V and 7 bases from J, the gap between germline ends came to 15 bases. The CDR3 spans 15 residues. Germline assignment: CDR1 SGHDN and CDR2 FVKESK. The CDR3 reads CASSQEGAGSGGYTF. CDR3 sequence (DNA): TGTGCCAGCAGCCAAGAAGGGGCAGGGTCGGGTGGCTACACCTTC.

This clone was recorded once. The V call is TRBV5-1, the J call TRBJ1-3, with no clear D. Germline V gene lookup returns CDR1 SGHRS and CDR2 YFSETQ. The V end was cut by 4 bases, the J end by 0 bases, with 14 bases between. The CDR3 totals 16 residues. The CDR3, as DNA: TGCGCCAGCAGCGAGATGACACATAGCTCTGGAAACACCATATATTTT. Protein product: CASSEMTHSSGNTIYF.

CDR3 protein: CASSPKAGDSPLHF. The CDR3 DNA reads as TGTGCCAGCTCACCTAAGGCGGGGGATTCACCCCTCCACTTT. The V call is TRBV18, the J call TRBJ1-6; D is possibly TRBD1 (5 bases). V was trimmed by 3 bases and J by 8 bases, leaving 11 bases between them. The CDR3 runs to 14 residues. Per the germline V gene, CDR1 is KGHSH and CDR2 is LQKENI.

This clone was recorded once. This chain links TRBV4-1 with TRBJ2-7; TRBD2 agrees at 9 bases. Germline V gene sequence: CDR1 MGHRA, CDR2 YSYEKL. The CDR3 runs 17 residues. Losses at the gene ends were 3 bases for V and 4 bases for J; bases not matched to a gene: 13. The CDR3 DNA follows: TGCGCCAGCAGCCAGGATAATAGCGGGGGTATCGCTTACGAGCAGTACTTC. Its translation: CASSQDNSGGIAYEQYF.

The chain joins TRBV6-5 to TRBJ2-1; TRBD2 aligns across 9 bases. In germline, CDR1 is MNHEY, CDR2 SVGAGI. V dropped 7 bases and J dropped 4; count of bases not matched to a gene: 8. This CDR3 comprises 15 residues. The CDR3 loop reads CASTLLAGGYNEQFF. The CDR3 coding sequence is TGTGCCAGCACCTTACTAGCGGGTGGGTACAATGAGCAGTTCTTC.

The chain couples TRBV27 to TRBJ1-1; TRBD1 might be the D (5 bases). The CDR3 is 14 amino acids. Deletions cut 3 bases from V and 6 bases from J, with 14 bases between. The germline V gene encodes CDR1 MNHEY and CDR2 SMNVEV (reference sequence). CDR3 amino acids: CASSLEGSRAEAFF. The DNA for the CDR3 is TGTGCCAGCAGTTTGGAGGGGAGTCGCGCTGAAGCTTTCTTT.

The chain couples TRBV25-1 to TRBJ2-7; 8 nucleotides line up with TRBD2. The CDR3 is 16 amino acids. V dropped 1 base and J dropped 7; count of bases not matched to a gene: 12. The germline V gene has CDR1 MGHDK and CDR2 SYGVNS. In DNA form, the CDR3 reads TGTGCCAGCAGTGAATCCCCCAGCGGGAGAGTGGGAGAGCAGTACTTC. Amino acid sequence: CASSESPSGRVGEQYF.

About this clone: The sample carries other DNA sequences with the same CDR3. The V call is TRBV29-1, the J call TRBJ1-1, with 8 bases fitting TRBD1. Germline V lookup: CDR1 SQVTM, CDR2 ANQGSEA. The CDR3 contains 13 residues. V was pared by 6 bases and J by 0 bases, with 3 bases of the junction left unmatched. In DNA, the CDR3 is TGCAGCGTAAACAGGGGGATGAACACTGAAGCTTTCTTT. Protein: CSVNRGMNTEAFF.

This sequence joins TRBV2 and TRBJ2-7; 9 bases fit TRBD1. Germline lookup yields CDR1 SNHLY and CDR2 FYNNEI. The CDR3 contains 14 residues. V lost 6 bases and J lost 2; bases outside the gene matches: 5. For the CDR3, the DNA is TGTGCCAGCAGAACCGGGACAGGGACCTACGAGCAGTACTTC. Translated: CASRTGTGTYEQYF.

Written as DNA, the CDR3 is TGTGCCAGCAGCCCCCGGGACAGGGCGTCCTACGAGCAGTACTTC. This gives the protein CASSPRDRASYEQYF. This chain links TRBV7-2 with TRBJ2-7, with 9 bases identical to TRBD1. This CDR3 has 15 amino acids. CDR1 and CDR2 (germline): SGHTA, FQGNSA. Trimming at V came to 5 bases and at J to 1 base, leaving 6 bases not matched to a gene.

The chain carries TRBV4-2 and TRBJ2-4; D possibly corresponds to TRBD1 (7 bases). Germline CDR1 is LGHNA and CDR2 is YNFKEQ. The V gene lost 1 base and the J gene lost 6 bases, with 22 bases spanning the gap. The CDR3 totals 18 residues. CDR3 region: CASSQVRRGRILRNIQYF. DNA for the CDR3: TGTGCCAGCAGCCAAGTCAGGAGGGGGCGCATTTTAAGAAACATTCAGTACTTC.

The rearrangement links TRBV11-3 to TRBJ2-7, with D tentatively TRBD1 (6 bases). V dropped 5 bases and J dropped 3 bases, with 14 bases sitting between them. CDR1 and CDR2 (germline): SGHNT, YENEEA. This CDR3 is 14 amino acids long. The CDR3 region has the DNA TGTGCCAGCAGCCCCCGGGACACAAACTACGAGCAGTACTTC. This encodes CASSPRDTNYEQYF.

The V call is TRBV11-2, the J call TRBJ2-1, with D maybe TRBD2 (6 bases). The CDR3 is 13 residues long. V dropped 0 bases and J dropped 12 bases, with 12 bases sitting between them. Germline CDR1 SGHAT, CDR2 FQNNGV. CDR3 in DNA: TGTGCCAGCAGCTTAGAGCTAGCGACGGGGCAGTTCTTC. It encodes CASSLELATGQFF.

The rearrangement links TRBV6-5 to TRBJ1-6; TRBD1 agrees at 7 bases. Germline V gene lookup returns CDR1 MNHEY and CDR2 SVGAGI. The CDR3 covers 14 residues. V shed 7 bases and J 8 bases; nucleotides not matched to a gene: 8. This chain's CDR3 is CASTRTGRDSPLHF. CDR3 bases: TGTGCCAGCACCCGGACAGGAAGGGATTCACCCCTCCACTTT.

The chain couples TRBV4-2 to TRBJ2-5, with TRBD2 as a possible D gene (5 bases). CDR3 size: 14 residues. The V end lost 0 bases, the J end lost 4 bases, and 9 bases lay between the germline ends. Looked up from germline, CDR1 is LGHNA and CDR2 is YNFKEQ. The CDR3 bases are TGTGCCAGCAGCCAAGATATGAGCGGAGAGACCCAGTACTTC. Residues: CASSQDMSGETQYF.

The CDR3 DNA reads TGCGCCAGCAGCTCTACTAGCGGGTCATACAATGAGCAGTTCTTC. The encoded protein is CASSSTSGSYNEQFF. The rearrangement joins TRBV5-1 to TRBJ2-1; 9 bases are shared with TRBD2. Germline trimming cut 3 bases from V and 4 bases from J; bases unmatched to any gene: 5. Germline CDR1 and CDR2: SGHRS and YFSETQ. The CDR3 has 15 amino acids.

The chain employs TRBV19 and TRBJ1-4; maybe TRBD1 (5 bases). The CDR3 loop spans 15 amino acids. The germline V gene encodes CDR1 LNHDA and CDR2 SQIVND (reference sequence). V lost 3 bases to trimming and J lost 0 bases, with 8 bases between them. The CDR3 sequence: CASSIRGATNEKLFF. The CDR3 nucleotides read TGTGCCAGTAGTATTAGGGGTGCAACTAATGAAAAACTGTTTTTT.

V usage is TRBV28 and J usage is TRBJ2-5, with TRBD2 matching over 13 bases. The germline V gene has CDR1 MDHEN and CDR2 SYDVKM. The trim removed 4 bases at V and 4 bases at J, leaving 6 bases unmatched. The CDR3 consists of 16 residues. CDR3 sequence: CASSSWTSGRGETQYF. CDR3 sequence (DNA): TGTGCCAGCAGTTCGTGGACTAGCGGGAGAGGAGAGACCCAGTACTTC.

The J gene is TRBJ2-1, the V gene TRBV27, with TRBD2 matching over 10 bases. The V gene end was trimmed by 7 bases and the J gene end by 0 bases; junction bases not matched to a gene: 15. The CDR3 runs to 19 residues. CDR1 and CDR2 (germline): MNHEY, SMNVEV (reference sequence). CDR3 sequence reads: CASTSRRLAGESSYNEQFF. DNA for the CDR3: TGTGCCAGCACCTCCCGACGGCTAGCGGGAGAAAGCTCCTACAATGAGCAGTTCTTC.

The genes are TRBV21-1 and TRBJ1-3. TRBV21-1 is a pseudogene segment. The CDR3 runs 16 residues. CDR3 sequence reads: CASRGGFVKTGNTIYF. The CDR3 DNA reads TGTGCCAGCCGGGGGGGGTTTGTGAAAACTGGAAACACCATATATTTT.